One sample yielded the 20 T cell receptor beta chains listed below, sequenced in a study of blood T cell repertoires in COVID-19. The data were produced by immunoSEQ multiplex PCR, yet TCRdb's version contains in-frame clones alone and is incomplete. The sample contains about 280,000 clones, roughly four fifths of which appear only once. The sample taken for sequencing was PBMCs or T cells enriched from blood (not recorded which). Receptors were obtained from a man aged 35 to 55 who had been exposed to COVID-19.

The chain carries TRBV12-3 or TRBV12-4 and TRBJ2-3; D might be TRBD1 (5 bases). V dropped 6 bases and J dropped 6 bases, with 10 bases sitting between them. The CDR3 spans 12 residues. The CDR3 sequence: CASSYSGDTQYF. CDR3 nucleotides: TGTGCCAGCAGCTACTCAGGGGATACGCAGTATTTT.

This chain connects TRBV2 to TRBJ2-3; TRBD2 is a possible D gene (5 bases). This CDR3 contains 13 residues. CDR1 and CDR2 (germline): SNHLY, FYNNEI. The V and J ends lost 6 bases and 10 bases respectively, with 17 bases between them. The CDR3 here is CASRITSEVPQYF. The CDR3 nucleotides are TGTGCCAGCAGGATCACATCGGAGGTTCCGCAGTATTTT.

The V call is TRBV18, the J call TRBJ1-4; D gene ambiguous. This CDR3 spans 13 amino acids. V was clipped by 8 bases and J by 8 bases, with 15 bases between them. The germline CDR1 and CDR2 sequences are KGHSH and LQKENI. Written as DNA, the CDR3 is TGTGCCAGCGTAAGGTCCCCAGGCGAAAAACTGTTTTTT. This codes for CASVRSPGEKLFF.

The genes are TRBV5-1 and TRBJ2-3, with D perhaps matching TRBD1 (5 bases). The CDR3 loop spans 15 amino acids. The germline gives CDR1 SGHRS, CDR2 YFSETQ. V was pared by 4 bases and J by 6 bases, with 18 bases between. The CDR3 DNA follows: TGCGCCAGCAGCCAGGACACTCCAGTATTGGATACGCAGTATTTT. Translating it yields CASSQDTPVLDTQYF.

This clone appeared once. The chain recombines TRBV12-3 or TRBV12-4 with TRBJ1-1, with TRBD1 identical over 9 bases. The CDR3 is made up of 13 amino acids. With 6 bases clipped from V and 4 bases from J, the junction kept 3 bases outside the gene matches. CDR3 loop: CASRGQGSTEAFF. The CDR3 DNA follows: TGTGCCAGCAGAGGACAGGGGTCCACTGAAGCTTTCTTT.

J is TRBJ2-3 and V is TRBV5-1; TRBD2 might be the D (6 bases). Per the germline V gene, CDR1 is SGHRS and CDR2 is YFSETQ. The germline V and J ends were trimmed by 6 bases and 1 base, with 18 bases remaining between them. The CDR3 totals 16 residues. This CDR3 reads CASTLQAGRGTDTQYF. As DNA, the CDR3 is TGCGCCAGCACCCTCCAGGCGGGGAGAGGCACAGATACGCAGTATTTT.

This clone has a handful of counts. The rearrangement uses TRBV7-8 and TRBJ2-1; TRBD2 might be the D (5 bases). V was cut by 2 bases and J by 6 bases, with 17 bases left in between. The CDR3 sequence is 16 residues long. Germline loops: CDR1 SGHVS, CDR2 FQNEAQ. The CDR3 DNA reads TGTGCCAGCAGCTTATACGCGATAGGAGCGGCCAATGAGCAGTTCTTC. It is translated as CASSLYAIGAANEQFF.

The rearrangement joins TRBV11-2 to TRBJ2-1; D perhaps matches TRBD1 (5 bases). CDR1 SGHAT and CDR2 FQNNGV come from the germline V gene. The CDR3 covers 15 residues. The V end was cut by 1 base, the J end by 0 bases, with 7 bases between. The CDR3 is CASSLGTSSYNEQFF. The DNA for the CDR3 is TGTGCCAGCAGCTTAGGGACAAGCTCCTACAATGAGCAGTTCTTC.

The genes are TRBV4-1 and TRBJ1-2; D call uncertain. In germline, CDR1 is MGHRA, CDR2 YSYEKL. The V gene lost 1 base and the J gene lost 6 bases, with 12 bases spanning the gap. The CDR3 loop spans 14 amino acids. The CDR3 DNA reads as TGCGCCAGCAGCCAAGCGGAACAGTTGCATGGCTACACCTTC. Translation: CASSQAEQLHGYTF.

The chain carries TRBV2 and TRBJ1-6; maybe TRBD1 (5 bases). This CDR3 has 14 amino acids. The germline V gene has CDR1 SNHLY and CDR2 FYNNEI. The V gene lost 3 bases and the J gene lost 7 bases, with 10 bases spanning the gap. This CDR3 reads CASSDVRANSPLHF. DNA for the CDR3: TGTGCCAGCAGTGACGTCAGGGCGAATTCACCCCTCCACTTT.

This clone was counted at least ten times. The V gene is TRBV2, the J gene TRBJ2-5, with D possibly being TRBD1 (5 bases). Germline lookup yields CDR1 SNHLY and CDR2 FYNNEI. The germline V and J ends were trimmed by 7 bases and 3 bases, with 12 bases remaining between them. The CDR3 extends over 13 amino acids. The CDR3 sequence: CASNTRGEETQYF. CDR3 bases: TGTGCCAGCAACACAAGGGGCGAAGAGACCCAGTACTTC.

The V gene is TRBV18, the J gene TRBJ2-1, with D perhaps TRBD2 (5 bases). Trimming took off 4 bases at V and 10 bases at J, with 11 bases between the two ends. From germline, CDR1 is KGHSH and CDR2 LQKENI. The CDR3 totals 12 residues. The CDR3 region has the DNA TGTGCCAGCTCACGCTCTAGAGGGGAGCAGTTCTTC. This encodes CASSRSRGEQFF.

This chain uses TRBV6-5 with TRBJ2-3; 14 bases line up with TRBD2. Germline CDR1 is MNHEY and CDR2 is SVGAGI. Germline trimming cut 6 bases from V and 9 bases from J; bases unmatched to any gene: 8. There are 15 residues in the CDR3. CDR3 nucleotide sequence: TGTGCCAGCAGCTTAGGACTAGCGGGAGGTACCACGCAGTATTTT. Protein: CASSLGLAGGTTQYF.

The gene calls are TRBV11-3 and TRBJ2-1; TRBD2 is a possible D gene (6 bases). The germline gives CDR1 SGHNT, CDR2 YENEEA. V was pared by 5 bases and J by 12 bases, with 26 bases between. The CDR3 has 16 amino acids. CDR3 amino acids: CASSNLWGLTGRAQFF. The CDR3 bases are TGTGCCAGCAGCAACTTATGGGGACTCACCGGAAGGGCGCAGTTCTTC.

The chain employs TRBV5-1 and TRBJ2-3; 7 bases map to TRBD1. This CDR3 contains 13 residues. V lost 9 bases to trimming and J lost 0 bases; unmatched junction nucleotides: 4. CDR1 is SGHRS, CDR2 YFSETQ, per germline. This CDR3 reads CATRQGSTDTQYF. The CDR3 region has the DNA TGCGCCACCAGACAGGGTAGCACAGATACGCAGTATTTT. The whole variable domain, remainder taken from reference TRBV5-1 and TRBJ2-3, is KAGVTQTPRYLIKTRGQQVTLSCSPISGHRSVSWYQQTPGQGLQFLFEYFSETQRNKGNFPGRFSGRQFSNSRSEMNVSTLELGDSALYLCATRQGSTDTQYFGPGTRLTVL.

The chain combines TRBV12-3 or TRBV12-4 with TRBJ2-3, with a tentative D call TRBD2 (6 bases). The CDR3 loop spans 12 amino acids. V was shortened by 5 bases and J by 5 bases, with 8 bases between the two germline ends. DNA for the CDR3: TGTGCCAGCAGTCAAGCGGGAGATACGCAGTATTTT. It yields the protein CASSQAGDTQYF.

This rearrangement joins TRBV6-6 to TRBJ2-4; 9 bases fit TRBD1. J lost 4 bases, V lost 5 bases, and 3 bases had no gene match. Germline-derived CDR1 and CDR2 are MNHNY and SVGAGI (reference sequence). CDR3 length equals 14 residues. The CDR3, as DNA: TGTGCCAGCAGTACCGGACAGGGGAAAAACATTCAGTACTTC. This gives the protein CASSTGQGKNIQYF.

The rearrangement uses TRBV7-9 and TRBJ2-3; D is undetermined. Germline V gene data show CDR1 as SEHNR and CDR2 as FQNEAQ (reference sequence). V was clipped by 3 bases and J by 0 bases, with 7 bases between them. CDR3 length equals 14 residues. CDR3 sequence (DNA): TGTGCCAGCAGCTTTGGCCAGAGCACAGATACGCAGTATTTT. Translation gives CASSFGQSTDTQYF.

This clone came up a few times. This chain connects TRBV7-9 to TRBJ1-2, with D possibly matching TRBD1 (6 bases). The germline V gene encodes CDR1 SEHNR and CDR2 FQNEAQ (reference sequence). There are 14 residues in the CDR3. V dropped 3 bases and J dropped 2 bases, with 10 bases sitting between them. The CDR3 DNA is TGTGCCAGCAGCTTTCAGGGGAAAAACTATGGCTACACCTTC. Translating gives CASSFQGKNYGYTF.

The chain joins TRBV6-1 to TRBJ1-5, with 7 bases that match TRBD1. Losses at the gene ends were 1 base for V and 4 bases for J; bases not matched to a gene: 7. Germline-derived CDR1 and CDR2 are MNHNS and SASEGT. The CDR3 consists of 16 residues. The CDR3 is CASSEGGTVRNQPQHF. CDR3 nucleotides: TGTGCCAGCAGTGAAGGGGGGACAGTCCGGAATCAGCCCCAGCATTTT.